The 27 T cell receptor beta chains listed next were all sequenced from one sample in a study of shared clonotypes between healthy human individuals. Here immunoSEQ multiplex PCR was the method, and the copy in TCRdb shows in-frame clones only, minus some. The data hold some 690,000 clones, with around 90% observed a single time. The sample consisted of memory CD8+ T cells from PBMCs. Specified subset: CD45RO+ cells pooled with CCR7-negative TemRA cells. The source is a man between 18 and 29 years old in good health. Some clones in this sample may be carry-over from other donors' samples.

This sequence joins TRBV5-6 and TRBJ2-5, with a possible D match to TRBD1 (7 bases). CDR1 and CDR2 from the germline V gene are SGHDT and YYEEEE. The length of the CDR3 is 15 residues. The ends were cut back, 5 bases at V and 2 bases at J, with 16 bases in the middle. As DNA, the CDR3 is TGTGCCAGCAGTCCTCTGCCAGGGGGGCAAGAGACCCAGTACTTC. Translation: CASSPLPGGQETQYF.

There are a few counts of this clone. This chain uses TRBV19 with TRBJ1-1; tentatively, D is TRBD1 (5 bases). Germline V CDR1 and CDR2: LNHDA, SQIVND (reference sequence). V was cut by 5 bases and J by 0 bases, with 13 bases left in between. The CDR3 has 15 amino acids. CDR3 coding DNA: TGTGCCAGTAGTCCTATGGACATGTTGAACACTGAAGCTTTCTTT. Protein: CASSPMDMLNTEAFF. Based on the CDR3 plus reference TRBV19 and TRBJ1-1, the full variable domain is DGGITQSPKYLFRKEGQNVTLSCEQNLNHDAMYWYRQDPGQGLRLIYYSQIVNDFQKGDIAEGYSVSREKKESFPLTVTSAQKNPTAFYLCASSPMDMLNTEAFFGQGTRLTVV.

The rearrangement uses TRBV7-8 and TRBJ2-3, with D perhaps TRBD2 (5 bases). The germline V gene encodes CDR1 SGHVS and CDR2 FQNEAQ. The CDR3 contains 14 residues. V lost 6 bases, J lost 2 bases, and 12 bases lay in between. CDR3 in amino acids: CASRVTGITDTQYF. The CDR3 DNA sequence: TGTGCCAGCAGGGTCACGGGGATCACAGATACGCAGTATTTT. Variable domain in full (rest from reference TRBV7-8 and TRBJ2-3): GAGVSQSPRYKVAKRGQDVALRCDPISGHVSLFWYQQALGQGPEFLTYFQNEAQLDKSGLPSDRFFAERPEGSVSTLKIQRTQQEDSAVYLCASRVTGITDTQYFGPGTRLTVL.

This rearrangement joins TRBV5-1 to TRBJ2-1; D ambiguous. The length of the CDR3 is 16 residues. V lost 0 bases, J lost 2 bases, and 12 bases lay in between. Germline V lookup: CDR1 SGHRS, CDR2 YFSETQ. The CDR3: CASSLVGTIAYNEQFF. The CDR3 region has the DNA TGCGCCAGCAGCTTGGTCGGCACTATAGCCTACAATGAGCAGTTCTTC.

The CDR3 loop is CASSLVGQGEAFF. CDR3 coding DNA: TGCGCCAGCAGCTTGGTCGGACAGGGTGAAGCTTTCTTT. The chain links TRBV5-1 to TRBJ1-1; 8 nucleotides line up with TRBD1. Trimming removed 0 bases from V and 7 bases from J; junction bases left unmatched: 2. This CDR3 has 13 residues. Germline V lookup: CDR1 SGHRS, CDR2 YFSETQ.

J is TRBJ2-4 and V is TRBV7-2, with D unresolved. This CDR3 has 13 amino acids. Trimming cost V 5 bases and J 8 bases, with 13 bases left between them. The germline gives CDR1 SGHTA, CDR2 FQGNSA. In DNA form, the CDR3 reads TGTGCCAGCAGCCCCACAAGGGCTGACATTCAGTACTTC. This translates into CASSPTRADIQYF.

The rearrangement links TRBV29-1 to TRBJ2-7, with 13 positions matching TRBD2. Germline V CDR1 and CDR2: SQVTM, ANQGSEA. The CDR3 has 14 amino acids. With 4 bases clipped from V and 7 bases from J, the junction kept 7 bases outside the gene matches. Written as DNA, the CDR3 is TGCAGCGTTGGGACTAGCGGGAGAGTGGGAGAGCAGTACTTC. Amino acid sequence: CSVGTSGRVGEQYF.

In its sample, this clone was seen once. V is TRBV30 and J is TRBJ2-2; D not certain. Germline CDR1 reads GTSNPN; CDR2 reads SVGIG (reference sequence). The V gene lost 3 bases and the J gene lost 3 bases, with 5 bases spanning the gap. This CDR3 has 12 amino acids. CDR3 residues: CAWRVDTGELFF. The CDR3 DNA reads TGTGCCTGGAGAGTAGACACCGGGGAGCTGTTTTTT.

This chain joins TRBV19 and TRBJ2-1; a possible D gene is TRBD1 (6 bases). The CDR3 is made up of 20 amino acids. V was pared by 4 bases and J by 0 bases, with 25 bases between. Germline V CDR1 and CDR2: LNHDA, SQIVND (reference sequence). CDR3 in amino acids: CASSSDSLGTGLFSYNEQFF. Here the CDR3 DNA reads TGTGCCAGTAGTAGTGACTCGTTGGGAACAGGGTTATTCTCCTACAATGAGCAGTTCTTC.

J is TRBJ2-1 and V is TRBV27, with 10 bases matching TRBD2. This CDR3 contains 16 residues. Germline V gene sequence: CDR1 MNHEY, CDR2 SMNVEV (reference sequence). J gave up 7 bases and V 2 bases, and 8 bases lay outside the gene matches. The CDR3 DNA follows: TGTGCCAGCAGTTTACGTCCTAGCGGGAGTGGAAATGAGCAGTTCTTC. Its protein product is CASSLRPSGSGNEQFF.

V gene TRBV6-1 combines with J gene TRBJ2-7; a weak D match, TRBD1 (6 bases). CDR1 and CDR2 (germline): MNHNS, SASEGT. The CDR3 is 16 amino acids. The ends were cut back, 2 bases at V and 2 bases at J, with 16 bases in the middle. CDR3 amino acids: CASSEFVAGATYEQYF. In nucleotides, the CDR3 is TGTGCCAGCAGTGAATTCGTCGCAGGGGCGACCTACGAGCAGTACTTC.

The CDR3 protein is CASSWTGSYGYTF. The CDR3 DNA follows: TGCGCCAGCAGCTGGACAGGGTCCTATGGCTACACCTTC. V gene TRBV5-1 combines with J gene TRBJ1-2; 8 bases agree with TRBD1. With V trimmed by 3 bases and J by 4 bases, 2 bases remained unmatched. Per germline, CDR1 SGHRS and CDR2 YFSETQ. CDR3 size: 13 residues.

The chain carries TRBV7-9 and TRBJ1-1, with 9 nucleotides matching TRBD1. The germline V gene encodes CDR1 SEHNR and CDR2 FQNEAQ (reference sequence). V shed 1 base, J shed 11 bases, and the junction held 5 bases outside the gene matches. The CDR3 covers 13 residues. The CDR3 coding sequence is TGTGCCAGCAGCTTAGTGGGGGACAGGGAGGCTTTCTTT. It specifies CASSLVGDREAFF.

The chain couples TRBV7-9 to TRBJ2-7; D unclear. Trimming removed 1 base from V and 5 bases from J, with 12 bases in between. The CDR3 extends over 14 amino acids. CDR1 and CDR2 (germline): SEHNR, FQNEAQ (reference sequence). The CDR3, as DNA: TGTGCCAGCAGCTTAGAAGGGTTTGGAAACGAGCAGTACTTC. Protein product: CASSLEGFGNEQYF.

V usage is TRBV5-4 and J usage is TRBJ2-5; 12 positions match TRBD2. The CDR3 runs 16 residues. Trimming removed 3 bases from V and 1 base from J; junction bases left unmatched: 4. The germline V gene has CDR1 SGHNT and CDR2 YYREEE (reference sequence). CDR3 sequence (DNA): TGTGCCAGCAGCTCGCCGGGACTAGCGGGCCAAGAGACCCAGTACTTC. Amino acids: CASSSPGLAGQETQYF.

This chain joins TRBV27 and TRBJ2-5; D possibly corresponds to TRBD2 (6 bases). Between the trimmed V and J ends, which lost 0 bases and 4 bases, there was a span of 9 bases. CDR1 is MNHEY, CDR2 SMNVEV, per germline (reference sequence). The CDR3 sequence is 14 residues long. CDR3 protein: CASSLSTRGETQYF. For the CDR3, the DNA is TGTGCCAGCAGTTTATCGACTAGAGGAGAGACCCAGTACTTC.

With respect to this clone: The same CDR3 arises from other DNA sequences in this sample as well. The V gene is TRBV5-4, the J gene TRBJ1-5; D call uncertain. The CDR3 length is 13 residues. Trimming took 4 bases from V and 4 from J, leaving 9 bases between them. Germline CDR1 is SGHNT and CDR2 is YYREEE (reference sequence). The CDR3 protein is CASSLDGNQPQHF. In DNA form, the CDR3 reads TGTGCCAGCAGCCTGGACGGTAATCAGCCCCAGCATTTT. The full variable domain, its missing parts supplied by reference TRBV5-4 and TRBJ1-5, is ETGVTQSPTHLIKTRGQQVTLRCSSQSGHNTVSWYQQALGQGPQFIFQYYREEENGRGNFPPRFSGLQFPNYSSELNVNALELDDSALYLCASSLDGNQPQHFGDGTRLSIL.

This chain joins TRBV4-1 and TRBJ1-5; D is ambiguous. CDR1 and CDR2 (germline): MGHRA, YSYEKL. Trimming left V 0 bases short and J 6 bases short, with 6 bases between. This CDR3 contains 13 residues. The CDR3 DNA is TGCGCCAGCAGCCAAGATTCGGGTCAGCCCCAGCATTTT. The encoded protein is CASSQDSGQPQHF.

The J gene is TRBJ2-7, the V gene TRBV7-9; a possible D gene is TRBD2 (7 bases). V was trimmed by 4 bases and J by 0 bases, leaving 22 bases between them. This CDR3 has 18 amino acids. Germline assignment: CDR1 SEHNR and CDR2 FQNEAQ (reference sequence). CDR3 sequence: CASSSHLGGAFTSYEQYF. DNA for the CDR3: TGTGCCAGCAGCTCTCACCTAGGGGGGGCCTTCACCTCCTACGAGCAGTACTTC. Combining the CDR3 with reference TRBV7-9 and TRBJ2-7 gives the whole variable domain DTGVSQNPRHKITKRGQNVTFRCDPISEHNRLYWYRQTLGQGPEFLTYFQNEAQLEKSRLLSDRFSAERPKGSFSTLEIQRTEQGDSAMYLCASSSHLGGAFTSYEQYFGPGTRLTVT.

The genes are TRBV7-3 and TRBJ1-1, with 11 bases identical to TRBD1. J lost 3 bases, V lost 5 bases, and 11 bases had no gene match. CDR3 length: 17 amino acids. Germline V lookup: CDR1 SGHTA, CDR2 FQGTGA. The CDR3, as DNA: TGTGCCAGCAGCCCCGGGACAGGGGGAAGGTTGGACACTGAAGCTTTCTTT. It is translated as CASSPGTGGRLDTEAFF.

The chain employs TRBV5-8 and TRBJ2-7, with D hard to call. The V gene lost 2 bases and the J gene lost 7 bases, with 16 bases spanning the gap. Germline lookup yields CDR1 SGHTS and CDR2 YDEGEE. This CDR3 comprises 14 residues. The CDR3 DNA follows: TGTGCCAGCAGCTTCGTTGAGACGGCCCTGGAGCAGTACTTC. The encoded protein is CASSFVETALEQYF.

As to this clone: The sample carries other DNA sequences with the same CDR3. The chain uses TRBV27 and TRBJ2-7; the D gene could be TRBD1 or TRBD2 (5 bases each). The V end lost 7 bases, the J end lost 2 bases, and 12 bases lay between the germline ends. The CDR3 contains 13 residues. Looked up from germline, CDR1 is MNHEY and CDR2 is SMNVEV (reference sequence). CDR3 in amino acids: CASTPRGTYEQYF. The CDR3 nucleotides read TGTGCCAGCACCCCTCGGGGCACCTACGAGCAGTACTTC.

The chain joins TRBV19 to TRBJ2-3; D ambiguous. V was clipped by 1 base and J by 0 bases, with 8 bases between them. Germline values: CDR1 LNHDA, CDR2 SQIVND (reference sequence). This CDR3 has 15 residues. This CDR3 reads CASSIGVTSTDTQYF. CDR3 DNA sequence: TGTGCCAGTAGTATAGGGGTAACTAGCACAGATACGCAGTATTTT.

The CDR3 loop is CASSQEAGGISYEQYF. The CDR3 bases are TGCGCCAGCAGCCAAGAGGCCGGGGGCATTTCCTACGAGCAGTACTTC. This chain joins TRBV4-3 and TRBJ2-5; tentatively, D is TRBD1 or TRBD2 (6 bases each). The J call could be wrong; TRBJ2-7 is a better fit for the DNA end. Germline CDR1 LGHNA, CDR2 YSLEER. CDR3 length equals 16 residues.

In this sample, this clone turned up a few times. The chain uses TRBV5-4 and TRBJ1-1; D is possibly TRBD1 (6 bases). The CDR3 covers 14 residues. Germline CDR1 SGHNT, CDR2 YYREEE (reference sequence). V lost 0 bases and J 7 bases, leaving 13 bases between the germline ends. The CDR3 here is CASSLDQGHDEAFF. CDR3 coding DNA: TGTGCCAGCAGCTTGGATCAGGGGCACGATGAAGCTTTCTTT.

This chain joins TRBV7-2 and TRBJ2-3, with 11 positions matching TRBD2. CDR1 is SGHTA, CDR2 FQGNSA, per germline. The CDR3 runs 19 residues. With V trimmed by 6 bases and J by 3 bases, 17 bases remained unmatched. As DNA, the CDR3 is TGTGCCAGCAGGGGGAGAGCTGGCCTAGCGGGAGGAGGGACAGATACGCAGTATTTT. This codes for CASRGRAGLAGGGTDTQYF.

J is TRBJ1-1 and V is TRBV2; D is undetermined. Germline-derived CDR1 and CDR2 are SNHLY and FYNNEI. With 2 bases removed from V and 5 bases from J, the gap between germline ends came to 6 bases. The CDR3 runs to 12 residues. The CDR3 DNA is TGTGCCAGCAGTGAACAGGTTACTGAAGCTTTCTTT. Its protein product is CASSEQVTEAFF.